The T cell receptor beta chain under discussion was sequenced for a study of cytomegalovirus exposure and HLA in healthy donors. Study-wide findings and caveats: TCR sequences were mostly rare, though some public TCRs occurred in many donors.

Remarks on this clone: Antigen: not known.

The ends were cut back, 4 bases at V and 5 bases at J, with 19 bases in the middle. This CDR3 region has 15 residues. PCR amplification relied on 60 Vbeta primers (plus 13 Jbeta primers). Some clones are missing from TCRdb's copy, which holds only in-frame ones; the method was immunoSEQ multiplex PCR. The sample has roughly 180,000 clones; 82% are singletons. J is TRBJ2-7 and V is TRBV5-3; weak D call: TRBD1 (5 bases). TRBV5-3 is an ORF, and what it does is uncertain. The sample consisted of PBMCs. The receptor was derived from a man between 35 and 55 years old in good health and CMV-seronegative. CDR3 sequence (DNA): TGTGCCAGAAGCCCCCAAAGCAGGGTAAGAAACGAGCAGTACTTC. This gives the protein CARSPQSRVRNEQYF.